This TCR beta chain comes out of a study of PD-L1 blockade in urothelial cancer. In the study overall: Dosed intravenously at 1,200 mg every 3 weeks, atezolizumab was initiated by patients around 2014. Blood was subjected to analysis at 3 weeks (second dose) and 6 weeks following treatment start.

This CDR3 is 15 amino acids long. Per germline, CDR1 LNHDA and CDR2 SQIVND (reference sequence). V lost 3 bases, J lost 3 bases, and 6 bases stayed unmatched. The time point: pretreatment peripheral blood. Study results and limitations: Where pretreatment blood TCR clonality fell below the median, better survival was predicted.

To note about this clone: Its antigen is still unknown.

Every PCR received spiked-in synthetic TCR analog templates. Sequenced by immunoSEQ multiplex PCR; TCRdb stores in-frame clones only, minus some. In the table there are some 65,000 clones, approximately 80% of which are singletons. This clonotype was obtained from a man between 70 and 80 years old with urothelial cancer. This chain uses TRBV19 with TRBJ2-3; 7 nucleotides agree with TRBD1. The sample consisted of PBMCs, taken around atezolizumab (anti-PD-L1) treatment. The chain's CDR3 is CASSIGNRGTDTQYF. The CDR3 nucleotides read TGTGCCAGTAGTATCGGGAACAGGGGAACAGATACGCAGTATTTT. Based on the CDR3 plus reference TRBV19 and TRBJ2-3, the full variable domain is DGGITQSPKYLFRKEGQNVTLSCEQNLNHDAMYWYRQDPGQGLRLIYYSQIVNDFQKGDIAEGYSVSREKKESFPLTVTSAQKNPTAFYLCASSIGNRGTDTQYFGPGTRLTVL.